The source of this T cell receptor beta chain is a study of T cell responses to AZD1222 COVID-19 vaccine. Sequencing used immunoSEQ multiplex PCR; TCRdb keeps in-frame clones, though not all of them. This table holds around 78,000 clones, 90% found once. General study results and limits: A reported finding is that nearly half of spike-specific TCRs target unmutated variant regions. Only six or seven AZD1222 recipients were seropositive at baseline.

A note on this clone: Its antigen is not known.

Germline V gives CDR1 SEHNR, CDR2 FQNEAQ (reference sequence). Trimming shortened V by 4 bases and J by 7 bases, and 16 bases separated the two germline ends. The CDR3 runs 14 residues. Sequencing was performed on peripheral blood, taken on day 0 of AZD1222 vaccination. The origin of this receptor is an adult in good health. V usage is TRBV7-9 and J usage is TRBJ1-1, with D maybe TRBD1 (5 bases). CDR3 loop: CASSSSGGLFEAFF. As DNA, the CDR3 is TGTGCCAGCAGCTCCTCTGGGGGTCTCTTTGAAGCTTTCTTT.